This TCR beta chain appears in the sequencing data of a study of control samples from healthy donors and cancer patients. On this clone: The same CDR3 can be traced to other DNA sequences in this sample.

Germline V gene sequence: CDR1 GTSNPN, CDR2 SVGIG (reference sequence). The length of the CDR3 is 11 residues. The V gene lost 2 bases and the J gene lost 3 bases, with 5 bases spanning the gap. Assay: immunoSEQ multiplex PCR; the TCRdb copy retains only in-frame clones and omits some. The sample holds roughly 150,000 clones, 80% to 95% seen once. The TCR sequence derives from a man aged 18 to 29 in good health. Sequencing input: blood. V gene TRBV30 combines with J gene TRBJ2-7, with no clear D. CDR3 sequence: CAWSPSYEQYF. CDR3 nucleotides: TGTGCCTGGAGTCCGAGCTACGAGCAGTACTTC.